These 25 T cell receptor beta chains originate from one sample sequenced in a study of T-cell reconstitution after alpha-beta-depleted transplantation in children. As it was prepared, the TCRbeta library received unique molecular identifiers. TCRdb recomputed calls from the PCR reads with MiXCR, one row per CDR3 protein. This sample has tens of thousands of distinct CDR3 sequences, with less than 20% found just once. The sample was PBMCs, mostly from graft donor cells, taken 180 days after TCRalphabeta/CD19-depleted stem cell transplant. These receptors all stem from a male patient aged 2 to 9 who had a stem cell transplant for acute lymphoblastic leukemia, so the T cells may come from the graft donor.

This sequence joins TRBV20-1 and TRBJ1-2, with 7 bases matching TRBD1. Trimming removed 6 bases from V and 8 bases from J; junction bases left unmatched: 15. The CDR3 loop spans 14 amino acids. CDR1 DFQATT and CDR2 SNEGSKA come from the germline V gene (reference sequence). CDR3 nucleotides: TGCAGTGCCAACCCGACAGGGACCTATGGAGGCTACACCTTC. It translates to CSANPTGTYGGYTF.

The V gene is TRBV7-9, the J gene TRBJ1-2; 7 bases agree with TRBD1. There are 16 residues in the CDR3. V was pared by 4 bases and J by 0 bases, with 8 bases of the junction left unmatched. Germline V gene data show CDR1 as SEHNR and CDR2 as FQNEAQ (reference sequence). CDR3 sequence reads: CASSSPRQGTNYGYTF. The CDR3 nucleotides read TGTGCCAGCAGCTCGCCCCGACAGGGAACTAACTATGGCTACACCTTC.

This clonotype was counted a few times. The chain couples TRBV5-1 to TRBJ1-2; D call uncertain. Germline lookup yields CDR1 SGHRS and CDR2 YFSETQ. The CDR3 totals 15 residues. Trimming left V 1 base short and J 0 bases short, with 10 bases between. The CDR3 spells CASSLQFLANYGYTF. CDR3 in DNA: TGCGCCAGCAGCTTGCAATTCTTAGCTAACTATGGCTACACCTTC.

The V call is TRBV5-1, the J call TRBJ2-1, with 8 bases identical to TRBD2. CDR3 size: 15 residues. With V trimmed by 1 base and J by 4 bases, 4 bases remained unmatched. From germline, CDR1 is SGHRS and CDR2 YFSETQ. In DNA form, the CDR3 reads TGCGCCAGCAGCTTGTCACCGGGGGGGTACAATGAGCAGTTCTTC. Translation gives CASSLSPGGYNEQFF.

This chain connects TRBV5-1 to TRBJ2-7, with 9 bases that match TRBD1. CDR3 length: 16 residues. The germline V gene encodes CDR1 SGHRS and CDR2 YFSETQ. V was clipped by 4 bases and J by 6 bases; unmatched bases: 14. The CDR3 spells CASSPWTGEDWGEQYF. Here the CDR3 DNA reads TGCGCCAGCAGCCCCTGGACAGGGGAAGATTGGGGCGAGCAGTACTTC.

CDR3 sequence: CASSFRLLGTEAFF. CDR3 coding DNA: TGTGCCAGCAGTTTTAGATTGTTGGGCACTGAAGCTTTCTTT. The chain links TRBV12-3 or TRBV12-4 to TRBJ1-1; D ambiguous. The CDR3 length is 14 residues. V lost 3 bases, J lost 4 bases, and 12 bases lay in between.

A few counts support this clonotype. This chain links TRBV7-6 with TRBJ1-1, with 9 positions matching TRBD1. The CDR3 runs to 16 residues. Germline V lookup: CDR1 SGHVS, CDR2 FNYEAQ. Losses at the gene ends were 4 bases for V and 3 bases for J; bases not matched to a gene: 9. CDR3 region: CASSSGTGMSYTEAFF. As DNA, the CDR3 is TGTGCCAGCAGCTCCGGGACAGGGATGTCGTACACTGAAGCTTTCTTT.

This clonotype has only a few counts. The DNA for the CDR3 is TGTGCCAGCAGTTTAGGTGGTGTGCCTGAAGCTTTCTTT. Translating gives CASSLGGVPEAFF. V is TRBV12-3 or TRBV12-4 and J is TRBJ1-1; no clear D. Trimming pared 1 base from V and 6 bases from J, leaving 9 bases between. The CDR3 loop spans 13 amino acids.

Turning to this clonotype: A read error is possible here, since a much larger clone lies one base away. This rearrangement joins TRBV12-3 or TRBV12-4 to TRBJ2-3; D gene uncertain. The CDR3 sequence is 14 residues long. This CDR3 reads CASRKASTVGTHYF. The CDR3 DNA reads TGTGCCAGCAGGAAGGCTTCTACAGTGGGTACGCACTATTTT.

This clonotype turned up a few times. The CDR3 bases are TGTGCCAGCAGTTCCTTCGACTCCTACGAGCAGTACTTC. It codes for CASSSFDSYEQYF. The chain links TRBV27 to TRBJ2-7; unclear D gene. The V gene lost 4 bases and the J gene lost 0 bases, with 7 bases spanning the gap. The CDR3 length is 13 residues. Germline V gene sequence: CDR1 MNHEY, CDR2 SMNVEV (reference sequence).

In DNA, the CDR3 is TGCGCCAGCAGCCAAGGATCCAGGCCGGGACGTATTAATGAAAAACTGTTTTTT. Translated: CASSQGSRPGRINEKLFF. The chain employs TRBV4-3 and TRBJ1-4; maybe TRBD1 (5 bases). CDR1 is LGHNA and CDR2 is YSLEER in the germline V gene. Trimming removed 1 base from V and 4 bases from J, with 19 bases in between. This CDR3 has 18 amino acids.

This clonotype was seen many times. The rearrangement uses TRBV20-1 and TRBJ1-5; TRBD1 aligns across 11 bases. Germline V CDR1 and CDR2: DFQATT, SNEGSKA (reference sequence). V shed 6 bases, J shed 0 bases, and the junction held 7 bases outside the gene matches. CDR3 length: 16 amino acids. The chain's CDR3 is CSAQDRGRGSNQPQHF. The CDR3 nucleotides read TGCAGTGCCCAGGACAGGGGGCGCGGTAGCAATCAGCCCCAGCATTTT.

CDR3 sequence (DNA): TGCGCCAGCACTTCACAGGGGACCCCCGGGGAGCTGTTTTTT. This sequence encodes CASTSQGTPGELFF. The chain is built from TRBV10-2 and TRBJ2-2; 7 bases fit TRBD1. The CDR3 totals 14 residues. The trim removed 7 bases at V and 6 bases at J, leaving 8 bases unmatched. Germline lookup yields CDR1 WSHSY and CDR2 SAAADI.

The rearrangement uses TRBV12-3 or TRBV12-4 and TRBJ1-1; 8 bases map to TRBD1. The V segment lost 4 bases and the J segment 1 base; nucleotides outside the gene matches: 2. The CDR3 totals 14 residues. CDR3 loop: CASSSGQGNTEAFF. Here the CDR3 DNA reads TGTGCCAGCAGTTCCGGACAGGGGAACACTGAAGCTTTCTTT.

The chain carries TRBV18 and TRBJ2-5; 7 bases agree with TRBD2. CDR1 and CDR2 (germline): KGHSH, LQKENI. With V trimmed by 6 bases and J by 3 bases, 7 bases remained unmatched. The CDR3 extends over 14 amino acids. In DNA form, the CDR3 reads TGTGCCAGCTCCCTCCAGCGGGGAGAAGAGACCCAGTACTTC. This encodes CASSLQRGEETQYF.

The V call is TRBV3-1, the J call TRBJ2-7; D ambiguous. This CDR3 comprises 15 residues. The germline V and J ends were trimmed by 1 base and 3 bases, with 13 bases remaining between them. The germline gives CDR1 LGHDT, CDR2 YNNKEL (reference sequence). The CDR3 coding sequence is TGTGCCAGCAGCCAAGTGGGCAGACCATTCTACGAGCAGTACTTC. It translates to CASSQVGRPFYEQYF.

This clonotype came up many times. The genes are TRBV12-3 or TRBV12-4 and TRBJ2-3, with no clear D. This CDR3 is 14 amino acids long. Trimming removed 6 bases at V and 2 bases at J, with 12 bases between. DNA for the CDR3: TGTGCCAGCAGCCCCCAGCAGCTCACAGATACGCAGTATTTT. Amino acid sequence: CASSPQQLTDTQYF.

This clonotype is medium-sized. The chain joins TRBV28 to TRBJ2-7; TRBD1 matches 9 bases. Germline V CDR1 and CDR2: MDHEN, SYDVKM. Trimming cost V 8 bases and J 2 bases; bases outside gene matches: 4. This CDR3 is built from 13 residues. In DNA, the CDR3 is TGTGCCAGCCTTCGACAGGGGGCCTACGAGCAGTACTTC. Protein: CASLRQGAYEQYF.

V usage is TRBV27 and J usage is TRBJ1-2; no definite D call. The CDR3 loop spans 12 amino acids. Germline values: CDR1 MNHEY, CDR2 SMNVEV (reference sequence). Trimming stripped 6 bases from V and 8 bases from J, with 13 bases between. CDR3 coding DNA: TGTGCCAGCAGCTCTTACCGGGGAGGCTACACCTTC. Translation: CASSSYRGGYTF.

This clonotype was seen at least ten times. CDR3 sequence: CASSLAGLAGGLNQETQYF. For the CDR3, the DNA is TGCGCCAGCAGCTTGGCGGGACTAGCGGGGGGCCTCAATCAAGAGACCCAGTACTTC. The rearrangement uses TRBV5-1 and TRBJ2-5, with 15 bases matching TRBD2. CDR1 is SGHRS and CDR2 is YFSETQ in the germline V gene. This CDR3 has 19 amino acids. V gave up 0 bases and J gave up 2 bases; unmatched junction bases: 8.

The gene calls are TRBV5-1 and TRBJ1-2; 9 bases line up with TRBD1. Trimming cost V 4 bases and J 2 bases; bases outside gene matches: 6. The germline CDR1 and CDR2 sequences are SGHRS and YFSETQ. The CDR3 is made up of 15 amino acids. In DNA form, the CDR3 reads TGCGCCAGCAGCGGAGACAGGGGGGCCAACTATGGCTACACCTTC. Translating gives CASSGDRGANYGYTF.

This clonotype was found many times. The chain combines TRBV5-1 with TRBJ2-5; possibly TRBD1 for D (5 bases). The V and J ends lost 1 base and 2 bases respectively, with 6 bases between them. The CDR3 has 13 amino acids. Germline CDR1 is SGHRS and CDR2 is YFSETQ. The CDR3, as DNA: TGCGCCAGCAGCTTGCAGGGTCAAGAGACCCAGTACTTC. It codes for CASSLQGQETQYF. Full variable domain (outside the CDR3, taken from reference TRBV5-1 and TRBJ2-5): KAGVTQTPRYLIKTRGQQVTLSCSPISGHRSVSWYQQTPGQGLQFLFEYFSETQRNKGNFPGRFSGRQFSNSRSEMNVSTLELGDSALYLCASSLQGQETQYFGPGTRLLVL.

This clonotype was recorded many times. J is TRBJ2-5 and V is TRBV20-1; 9 bases are shared with TRBD1. The junction had 5 bases not matched to a gene; V was cut back by 4 bases and J by 5 bases. There are 13 residues in the CDR3. Germline loops: CDR1 DFQATT, CDR2 SNEGSKA (reference sequence). The CDR3: CSAIRTGVETQYF. In nucleotides, the CDR3 is TGCAGTGCTATAAGGACAGGGGTGGAGACCCAGTACTTC.

The V gene is TRBV29-1, the J gene TRBJ1-1, with unresolved D. The CDR3 length is 13 residues. V lost 3 bases, J lost 0 bases, and 8 bases lay in between. Per the germline V gene, CDR1 is SQVTM and CDR2 is ANQGSEA. The CDR3 nucleotides read TGCAGCGTTGACAACAGTCTGAACACTGAAGCTTTCTTT. Its protein product is CSVDNSLNTEAFF.

This clonotype was observed a few times. This rearrangement joins TRBV21-1 to TRBJ2-1. TRBV21-1 corresponds to a pseudogene. This CDR3 is built from 12 residues. CDR3 DNA sequence: TGTGCCAGCAGCAAATTTGGCTGGATCCCGTTCTTC. This encodes CASSKFGWIPFF.